A selection of T cell receptor beta chains follows, all from one sample in a study of T cell changes during pregnancy in multiple sclerosis. Measured with immunoSEQ multiplex PCR; TCRdb has only the in-frame clones, and not every one. Seen here are about 59,000 clones, about 93% observed once, and the top ten hold roughly 2.6%. The sample here was CD8+ T cells from peripheral blood mononuclear cells, taken in the third trimester of pregnancy. The receptors were gathered from a female donor with multiple sclerosis, enrolled in a pregnancy study. CDR3s include the opening cysteine and the closing phenylalanine or tryptophan. Fields, in order: V gene, D gene, J gene, clone size, CDR3 DNA, CDR3 protein. The D gene is left open where the match is weak. Clone size is shown for a subset of rows, as once, few, many or a class of expanded clone.

v_call: TRBV19
d_call: NA
j_call: TRBJ2-7
clone_size: NA
cdr3_nt: TGTGCCAGTAGCCCAGGGAGGTTAAGCTCCTACGAGCAGTACTTC
cdr3_aa: CASSPGRLSSYEQYF

v_call: TRBV25-1
d_call: NA
j_call: TRBJ2-5
clone_size: NA
cdr3_nt: TGTGCCAGCACACCGGCTCAGGGGAGCAAGAGATCCCAGTACTTC
cdr3_aa: CASTPAQGSKRSQYF

v_call: TRBV30
d_call: NA
j_call: TRBJ1-1
clone_size: NA
cdr3_nt: TGTGCCTGGAGTGTAGCGGCTACTGAAGCTTTCTTT
cdr3_aa: CAWSVAATEAFF

v_call: TRBV28
d_call: NA
j_call: TRBJ2-3
clone_size: NA
cdr3_nt: TGTGCCAGCACCGAGCCCGCTAGCACAGATACGCAGTATTTT
cdr3_aa: CASTEPASTDTQYF

v_call: TRBV4-2
d_call: TRBD2
j_call: TRBJ2-1
clone_size: NA
cdr3_nt: TGTGCCAGCAGCCAAGCGGGAGGTCGCGAGCAGTTCTTC
cdr3_aa: CASSQAGGREQFF

v_call: TRBV21-1
d_call: NA
j_call: TRBJ2-7
clone_size: NA
cdr3_nt: TGTGCCAGCAGCAAAGTTGAGGAGGGGAGCTTTGAGCAGTACTTC
cdr3_aa: CASSKVEEGSFEQYF

v_call: TRBV28
d_call: TRBD1
j_call: TRBJ2-1
clone_size: NA
cdr3_nt: TGTGCCAGCAGCACAGGGACAGGGAGGAATGAGCAGTTCTTC
cdr3_aa: CASSTGTGRNEQFF

v_call: TRBV27
d_call: NA
j_call: TRBJ1-2
clone_size: NA
cdr3_nt: TGTGCCTCCAGGCCTGAGGGTCTACGCAACTATGGCTACACCTTC
cdr3_aa: CASRPEGLRNYGYTF

v_call: TRBV14
d_call: TRBD2
j_call: TRBJ2-7
clone_size: NA
cdr3_nt: TGTGCCAGCAGCCAAGCGGGAGGGCTTTACGAGCAGTACTTC
cdr3_aa: CASSQAGGLYEQYF

v_call: TRBV6-1
d_call: NA
j_call: TRBJ2-7
clone_size: NA
cdr3_nt: TGTGCCAGCAGTGAAGGCCAGGGTGGCTACGAGCAGTACTTC
cdr3_aa: CASSEGQGGYEQYF

v_call: TRBV19
d_call: TRBD2
j_call: TRBJ2-2
clone_size: NA
cdr3_nt: TGTGCCAGTAGTCTGGGGACTAGCGGTGTTGGGGACGGGGAGCTGTTTTTT
cdr3_aa: CASSLGTSGVGDGELFF

v_call: TRBV7-2
d_call: TRBD1
j_call: TRBJ2-5
clone_size: NA
cdr3_nt: TGTGCCAGCAGCTTAGTGGGACAGGGGCTAGGGGAGACCCAGTACTTC
cdr3_aa: CASSLVGQGLGETQYF

v_call: TRBV7-2
d_call: TRBD2
j_call: TRBJ2-7
clone_size: NA
cdr3_nt: TGTGCCAGCAGCACCACTAGCGGGAAGGGCTACGAGCAGTACTTC
cdr3_aa: CASSTTSGKGYEQYF

v_call: TRBV2
d_call: TRBD1
j_call: TRBJ1-5
clone_size: few
cdr3_nt: TGTGCCAGCAGTGATCAGGGGGATAGCAATCAGCCCCAGCATTTT
cdr3_aa: CASSDQGDSNQPQHF

v_call: TRBV6-1
d_call: TRBD2
j_call: TRBJ2-2
clone_size: NA
cdr3_nt: TGTGCCAGCAGTGAAGGGACTAGCCAGTCCGGGGAGCTGTTTTTT
cdr3_aa: CASSEGTSQSGELFF

v_call: TRBV13
d_call: NA
j_call: TRBJ1-3
clone_size: NA
cdr3_nt: TGTGCCAGCAGCCTCCCCCCCCGTACTGGAAACACCATATATTTT
cdr3_aa: CASSLPPRTGNTIYF

v_call: TRBV6-9
d_call: NA
j_call: TRBJ2-5
clone_size: NA
cdr3_nt: TGTGCCAGCAGTTGGGCCGGGGAGCAAGAGACCCAGTACTTC
cdr3_aa: CASSWAGEQETQYF

v_call: TRBV5-1
d_call: TRBD1
j_call: TRBJ1-4
clone_size: NA
cdr3_nt: TGCGCCAGCAAGGGGCAGGGGGGCCTTAATGAAAAACTGTTTTTT
cdr3_aa: CASKGQGGLNEKLFF